This entry is about one TCR beta chain. A junction boundary mismatches the germline segment, possibly from a read error. Per germline, CDR1 MNHEY and CDR2 SVGEGT. There are 16 residues in the CDR3. These data belong to a study of blood T cells in healthy people across ages. Extractions gave at least 5.5 micrograms of total RNA per sample. The second PCR ran about 6 to 12 cycles with a sample-barcoded 5' primer and J-beta primers. MiXCR, applied by TCRdb to the 5' RACE reads, yields one record per CDR3 protein. The sample contains about 1.8 million distinct CDR3 sequences, 49% of which appear only once.

Source material: blood. The receptor was derived from a woman aged 35 to 49 in good health. The chain couples TRBV6-2 or TRBV6-3 to TRBJ2-4; D assignment may be TRBD1 or TRBD2 (6 bases each). The CDR3 region has the DNA TGTGCTAGCAGCCCTTGGGGGGCAGCGGACAAAAACATTCAGTACTTC. Its translation: CASSPWGAADKNIQYF.